This T cell receptor (beta chain) was captured by sequencing in a study of T cell responses to AZD1222 COVID-19 vaccine (dated by TCRdb to the early 2020s). Regarding the research as a whole: Because spike-specific TCR depth and breadth did not differ between the two schedules, AZD1222 recipients who got a second dose at roughly 4 weeks were pooled with those who got a second dose at roughly 12 weeks. A total of about 230 trial participants underwent TCR sequencing, of whom about 210 received two doses of AZD1222 and about 26 received two doses of the MenACWY control vaccine. Trial participants were enrolled by age into 18-55, 56-69 and 70-plus year subgroups, with around 150, 28 and 57 TCR-sequenced participants respectively.

Study-wide conclusions, independent of this receptor: In the small 56-69-year group, the increase in depth fell short of significance, most likely because of low power. Vaccine-associated CD4 TCRs spanned the whole spike protein, with dominant responses in regions 160-218 and 743-854. Epitopes outside the regions mutated in the B.1.351 and B.1.1.7 variants were reportedly recognized by nearly half of the unique spike-specific TCRs. After two AZD1222 doses, both the breadth and the depth of spike-specific TCRs were significantly higher than at day 0 and than in MenACWY recipients. Because no samples from the day 14 peak response were available, repertoires could be characterized only after the peak T cell response. Participants were mostly white British and included more females than males, and it was suggested by the authors that clonal diversity may have been underestimated. Conclusions about previously exposed vaccinees are limited because only a handful of AZD1222 recipients were SARS-CoV-2 seropositive at baseline.

The CDR3 regions of human TCRbeta chains were subjected to immunosequencing. The authors processed their data as follows. TCRs in the repertoires were compared against a reference library of SARS-CoV-2-specific TCRs that had been generated with the MIRA antigen-specificity platform. Breadth was defined as the fraction of unique TCRs that were SARS-CoV-2-associated, and depth was defined as the fraction of total T cells that were SARS-CoV-2-associated. Using the MIRA data, each spike-specific TCR was mapped to the spike region that the TCR reacts to and placed in a CD4 or CD8 class. Log10-transformed breadth and depth values were compared by one-way ANOVA with Sidak's multiple comparisons tests. TCRdb re-hosts the immuneACCESS table, in-frame sequences only. Its copies lack some clones; in the studies checked, an unresolved V gene accounts for under half of them, and the cause for the rest is not known. V and J calls and clone size come straight from that table; D and trimming were deduced from the DNA. The sample data list 130,000 to 150,000 clones, and 88% of these were observed just once. The ten largest make up more than 13% of the sample.

The time point label on this specimen signifies: baseline before first vaccination. Vaccinee samples came from UK trials COV001 and COV002, including a single-blind randomized controlled phase 2/3 trial of AZD1222 (ChAdOx1 nCoV-19) in healthy adults. For TCRbeta chain sequencing, PBMC samples from trial participants were taken at day 0 and at day 28 after the second dose. A word on this clone: This receptor's antigen is unknown. Base qualities are not recorded, but no much larger clone differs from it by a single base.

CDR1 MNHEY and CDR2 SVGAGI are derived from the germline V gene. Including cysteine and phenylalanine, the CDR3 has 15 amino acids. Left in the record is the CDR3 DNA by itself, 45 bases read in frame from the first base. V has 4 bases trimmed and J has 2 bases trimmed; junction bases matching no gene number 2. This clonotype originated in an adult in good health. The chain joins TRBV6-5 to TRBJ1-4; TRBD1 aligns with 9 central bases. The sequences come from peripheral blood, collected on day 0 of AZD1222 vaccination. The nucleotide sequence is TGTGCCAGCAGTTTCGGGACAGGGACTAATGAAAAACTGTTTTTT. Its translation reads: CASSFGTGTNEKLFF.